This paragraph reports one TCR beta chain. This record belongs to a study of blood T cell repertoires in COVID-19. Study-wide context: From T cells, B-cell-depleted T cells, or PBMCs came the material, which was cDNA or gDNA.

Authors' analysis steps: The authors estimated nucleated cell counts from reference gene primer amplification. The assay was immunoSEQ multiplex PCR, and TCRdb's table has in-frame clones only and misses some. V and J calls and clone size are copied from that table; D and trimming were computed from the DNA. This table has some 200,000 clones, around 83% appearing once. This TCR came from a human donor in a cohort sampled during active COVID-19. The sample taken for sequencing was peripheral blood.

DNA for the CDR3: TGCGCCAGCAGCTTGGGGACAGGGGGTGGTGCCTACGAGCAGTACTTC. It translates to CASSLGTGGGAYEQYF. This chain joins TRBV5-1 and TRBJ2-7; 10 positions agree with TRBD1. This CDR3 is 16 amino acids long. CDR1 and CDR2 (germline): SGHRS, YFSETQ. V lost 0 bases and J lost 2; bases outside the gene matches: 5.